Sequencing of this T cell receptor (beta chain) was carried out in a study of OX40 agonist ivuxolimab in advanced cancers. Background on the whole study: Ivuxolimab was a fully human IgG2 agonistic monoclonal antibody targeting the costimulatory receptor OX40 (CD134). Intravenous ivuxolimab was administered to patients every 2 weeks at six dose levels: 0.01, 0.1, 0.3, 1.5, 3 and 10 mg/kg. Of the roughly 51 patients in dose escalation, around 20 had hepatocellular carcinoma, approximately 15 had melanoma, 9 had renal cell carcinoma and 9 had head and neck cancer. In the dose-escalation cohort, 70% to 85% of patients were male, and the mean age was roughly 60 years, with a range of about 23 to 80. Prior anti-PD-1, anti-PD-L1 or anti-CTLA-4 therapy was permitted, and 40% to 50% of dose-escalation patients had received checkpoint inhibitors. Partial responses occurred in three dose-escalation patients, of whom one had hepatocellular carcinoma and two had cutaneous melanoma. The point of sequencing TCRbeta in the periphery was to test whether ivuxolimab changed TCR sequence diversity and drove clonal T-cell expansion. The paper reports the monotherapy dose-escalation portion (N = 52 patients) of the phase I ivuxolimab trial. General findings and caveats noted by the study authors: In the 0.1-3.0 mg/kg groups, partial responders were among the patients with the lowest normalized peripheral clonal expansion, particularly in CD8+ T cells. Which antigens the clonally expanded peripheral T cells were specific for was not determined. Clonal expansion of both CD4+ and CD8+ blood T cells was observed from baseline to week 6 at doses 0.1 to 3.0 mg/kg. Low levels of normalized T-cell clonal expansion were also seen in some patients who did not respond. After ivuxolimab, more expanded clones were found on average in CD8+ T cells than in CD4+ T cells.

For sequencing of the TCRbeta CDR3 region, genomic DNA was extracted from the sorted cells. The immunoSEQ Assay was used to sequence the TCRbeta CDR3 regions. In TCRdb, the immuneACCESS table is reduced to in-frame sequences with V and J assigned. These tables do not hold every clone; where another copy was compared, an unresolved V gene accounts for under half, and the others remain unexplained. The sample includes 60,000 to 90,000 clones, with about nine tenths observed a single time. Roughly 6.3% of the sample is held by the ten biggest clonotypes. This clone occurred a few times. The specificity of this receptor is unknown. Per-base qualities were not stored, and no clone one base away is much larger. The trial excluded patients who had a history of autoimmune disease or were on systemic immunosuppression. Peripheral blood for TCR sequencing was collected from all dose cohorts at baseline, on cycle 4 day 1, and on cycle 7 day 1. Samples were obtained from an open-label, multicenter, first-in-human phase I dose-escalation trial of ivuxolimab. Adults with locally advanced or metastatic head and neck squamous cell, hepatocellular, melanoma or renal cell carcinoma were enrolled in the trial. CD4+ and CD8+ T cells were sorted separately from peripheral blood before TCR sequencing.

V is trimmed back by 3 bases and J by 2 bases, and the junction contains 10 bases that no gene match accounts for. CDR1 and CDR2, per the germline V gene (reference sequence), are LNHNV and YYDKDF. CDR3 length: 17 amino acids, cysteine to phenylalanine. Here the CDR3 DNA is all that survives: 51 bases in frame from base 1. The source of this sequence is an adult with an advanced solid tumor such as melanoma, head and neck, liver or kidney cancer. The sample consisted of CD4+ or CD8+ T cells sorted from blood, taken in a trial of the OX40 agonist ivuxolimab. The sequence joins TRBV15 to TRBJ2-5, with 9 central nucleotides matching TRBD2. The CDR3 protein is CATSSSPGLAFQETQYF. At the DNA level, the sequence is TGTGCCACCAGCAGCTCACCGGGACTAGCCTTTCAAGAGACCCAGTACTTC.